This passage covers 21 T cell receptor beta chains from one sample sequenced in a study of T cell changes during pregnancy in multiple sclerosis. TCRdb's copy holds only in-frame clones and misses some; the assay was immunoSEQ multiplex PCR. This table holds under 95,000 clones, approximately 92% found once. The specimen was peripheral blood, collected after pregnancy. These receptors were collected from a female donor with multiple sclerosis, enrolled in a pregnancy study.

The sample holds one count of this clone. The chain's CDR3 is CASCQSGTGRYGYTF. For the CDR3, the DNA is TGTGCCAGCTGCCAAAGCGGGACAGGACGCTATGGCTACACCTTC. The rearrangement links TRBV27 to TRBJ1-2, with 8 bases matching TRBD1. The CDR3 totals 15 residues. Losses at the gene ends were 8 bases for V and 4 bases for J; bases not matched to a gene: 12. Germline CDR1 is MNHEY and CDR2 is SMNVEV (reference sequence).

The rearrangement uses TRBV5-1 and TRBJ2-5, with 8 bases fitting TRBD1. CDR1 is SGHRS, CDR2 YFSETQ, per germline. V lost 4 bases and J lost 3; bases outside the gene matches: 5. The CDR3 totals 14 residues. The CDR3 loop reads CASSPRDRKETQYF. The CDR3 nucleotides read TGCGCCAGCAGCCCTCGGGACAGGAAAGAGACCCAGTACTTC.

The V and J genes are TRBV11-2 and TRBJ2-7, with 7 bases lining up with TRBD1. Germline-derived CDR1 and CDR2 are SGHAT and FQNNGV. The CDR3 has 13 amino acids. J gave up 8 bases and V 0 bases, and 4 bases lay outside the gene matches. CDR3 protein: CASSLERGPKQYF. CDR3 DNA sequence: TGTGCCAGCAGCTTAGAGAGGGGGCCTAAGCAGTACTTC.

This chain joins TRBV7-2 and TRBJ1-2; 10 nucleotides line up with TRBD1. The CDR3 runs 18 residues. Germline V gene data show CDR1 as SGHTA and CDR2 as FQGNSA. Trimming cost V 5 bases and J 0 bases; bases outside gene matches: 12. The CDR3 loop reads CASSPRTGGYLANYGYTF. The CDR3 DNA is TGTGCCAGCAGCCCTAGGACAGGGGGGTATCTAGCTAACTATGGCTACACCTTC.

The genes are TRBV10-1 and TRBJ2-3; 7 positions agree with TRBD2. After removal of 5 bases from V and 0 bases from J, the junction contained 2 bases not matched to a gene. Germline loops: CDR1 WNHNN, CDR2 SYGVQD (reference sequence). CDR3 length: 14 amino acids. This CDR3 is CASSPAGSTDTQYF. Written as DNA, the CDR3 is TGCGCCAGCAGTCCAGCGGGAAGCACAGATACGCAGTATTTT.

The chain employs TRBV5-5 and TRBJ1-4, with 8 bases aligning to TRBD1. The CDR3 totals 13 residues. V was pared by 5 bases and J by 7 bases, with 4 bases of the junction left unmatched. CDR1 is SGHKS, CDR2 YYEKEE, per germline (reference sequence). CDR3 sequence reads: CASSFGTGEKLFF. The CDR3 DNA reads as TGTGCCAGCAGTTTCGGGACAGGTGAAAAACTGTTTTTT.

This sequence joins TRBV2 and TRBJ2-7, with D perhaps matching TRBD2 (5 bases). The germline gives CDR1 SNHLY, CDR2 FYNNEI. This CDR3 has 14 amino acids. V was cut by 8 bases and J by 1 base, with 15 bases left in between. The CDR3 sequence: CASRLRTGSYEQYF. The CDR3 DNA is TGTGCCAGCCGCCTAAGGACTGGATCCTACGAGCAGTACTTC.

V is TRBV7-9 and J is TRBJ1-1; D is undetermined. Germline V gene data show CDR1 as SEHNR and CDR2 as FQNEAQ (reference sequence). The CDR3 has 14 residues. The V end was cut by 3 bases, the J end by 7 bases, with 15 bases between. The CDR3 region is CASSLHLDSGEAFF. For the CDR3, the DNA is TGTGCCAGCAGCTTGCATCTAGATTCGGGTGAAGCTTTCTTT.

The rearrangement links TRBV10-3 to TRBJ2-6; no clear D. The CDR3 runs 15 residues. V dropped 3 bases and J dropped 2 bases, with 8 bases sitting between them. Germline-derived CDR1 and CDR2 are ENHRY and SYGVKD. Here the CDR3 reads CAISDLGPGANVLTF. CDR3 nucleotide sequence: TGTGCCATCAGTGATCTGGGCCCTGGGGCCAACGTCCTGACTTTC.

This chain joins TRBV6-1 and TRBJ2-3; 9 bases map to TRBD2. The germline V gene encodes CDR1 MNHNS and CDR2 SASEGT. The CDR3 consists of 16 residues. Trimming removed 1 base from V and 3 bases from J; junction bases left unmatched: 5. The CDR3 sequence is CASSEVGGGATDTQYF. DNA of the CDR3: TGTGCCAGCAGTGAAGTAGGCGGGGGGGCTACAGATACGCAGTATTTT.

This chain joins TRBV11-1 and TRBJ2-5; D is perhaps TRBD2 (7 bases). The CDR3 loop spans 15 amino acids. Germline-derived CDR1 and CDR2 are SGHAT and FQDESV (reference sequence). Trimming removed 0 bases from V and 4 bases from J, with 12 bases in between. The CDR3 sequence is CASSLAQGGGETQYF. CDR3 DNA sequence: TGTGCCAGCAGCTTAGCGCAGGGAGGGGGAGAGACCCAGTACTTC.

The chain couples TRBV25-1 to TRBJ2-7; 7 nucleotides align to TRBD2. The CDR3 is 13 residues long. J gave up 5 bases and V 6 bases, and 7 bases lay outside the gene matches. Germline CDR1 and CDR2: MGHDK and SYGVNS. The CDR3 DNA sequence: TGTGCCAGCAGATTAGCGGGCGGCGACGAGCAGTACTTC. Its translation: CASRLAGGDEQYF.

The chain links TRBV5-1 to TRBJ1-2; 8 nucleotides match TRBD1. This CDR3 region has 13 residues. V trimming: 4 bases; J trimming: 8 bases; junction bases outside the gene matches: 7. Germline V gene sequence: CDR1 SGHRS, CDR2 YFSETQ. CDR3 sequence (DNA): TGCGCCAGCAGCCTCGGACAGGGCCAAGGCTACACCTTC. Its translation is CASSLGQGQGYTF. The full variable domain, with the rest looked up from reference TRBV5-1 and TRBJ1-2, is KAGVTQTPRYLIKTRGQQVTLSCSPISGHRSVSWYQQTPGQGLQFLFEYFSETQRNKGNFPGRFSGRQFSNSRSEMNVSTLELGDSALYLCASSLGQGQGYTFGSGTRLTVV.

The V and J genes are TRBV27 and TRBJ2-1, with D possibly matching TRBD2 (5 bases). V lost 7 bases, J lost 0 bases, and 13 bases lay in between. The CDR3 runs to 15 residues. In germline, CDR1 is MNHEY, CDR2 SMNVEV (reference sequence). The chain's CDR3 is CASTERLSSYNEQFF. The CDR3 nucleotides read TGTGCCAGCACCGAGCGGTTGAGCTCCTACAATGAGCAGTTCTTC.

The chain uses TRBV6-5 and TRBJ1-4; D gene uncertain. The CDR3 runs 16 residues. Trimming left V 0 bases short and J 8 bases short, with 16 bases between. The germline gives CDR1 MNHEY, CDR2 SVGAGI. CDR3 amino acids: CASSYSNSKRREKLFF. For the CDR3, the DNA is TGTGCCAGCAGTTACTCGAACAGCAAGAGAAGGGAAAAACTGTTTTTT.

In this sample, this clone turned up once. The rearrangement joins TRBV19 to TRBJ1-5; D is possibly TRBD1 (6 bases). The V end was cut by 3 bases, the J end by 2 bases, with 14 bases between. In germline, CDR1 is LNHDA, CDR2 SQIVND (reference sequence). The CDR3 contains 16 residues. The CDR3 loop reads CASSIDPGHGNQPQHF. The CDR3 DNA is TGTGCCAGTAGTATTGATCCGGGACACGGCAATCAGCCCCAGCATTTT.

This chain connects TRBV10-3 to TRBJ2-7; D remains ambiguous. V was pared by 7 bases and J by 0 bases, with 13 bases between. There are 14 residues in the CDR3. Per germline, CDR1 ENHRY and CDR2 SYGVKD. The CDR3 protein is CAIIYSPSSYEQYF. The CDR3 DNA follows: TGTGCCATCATCTACAGCCCAAGCTCCTACGAGCAGTACTTC.

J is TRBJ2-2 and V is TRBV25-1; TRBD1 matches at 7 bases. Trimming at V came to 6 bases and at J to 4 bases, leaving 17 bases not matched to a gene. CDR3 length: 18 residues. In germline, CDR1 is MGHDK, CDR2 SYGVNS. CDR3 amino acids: CASRSHRAGQETTGELFF. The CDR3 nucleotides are TGTGCCAGCAGAAGCCACCGGGCCGGACAGGAGACCACCGGGGAGCTGTTTTTT.

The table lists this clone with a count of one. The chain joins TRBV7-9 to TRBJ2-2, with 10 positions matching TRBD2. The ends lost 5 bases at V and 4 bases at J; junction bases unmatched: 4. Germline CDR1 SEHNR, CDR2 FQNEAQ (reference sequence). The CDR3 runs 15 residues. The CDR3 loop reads CASSPGLASTGELFF. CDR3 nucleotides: TGTGCCAGCAGCCCGGGACTAGCGAGCACCGGGGAGCTGTTTTTT.

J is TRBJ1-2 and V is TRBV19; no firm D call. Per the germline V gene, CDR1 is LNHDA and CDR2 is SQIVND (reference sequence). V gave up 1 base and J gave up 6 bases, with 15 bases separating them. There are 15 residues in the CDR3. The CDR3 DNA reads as TGTGCCAGTAGTATAGTAGACTCGGCGTTTGATGGCTACACCTTC. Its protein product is CASSIVDSAFDGYTF.

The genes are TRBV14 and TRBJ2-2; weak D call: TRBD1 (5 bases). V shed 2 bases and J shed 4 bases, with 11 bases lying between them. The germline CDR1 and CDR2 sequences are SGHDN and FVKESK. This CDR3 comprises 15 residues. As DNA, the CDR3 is TGTGCCAGCAGCCAAAGGGCAGGGTTCACCGGGGAGCTGTTTTTT. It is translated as CASSQRAGFTGELFF. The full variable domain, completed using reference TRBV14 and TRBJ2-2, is EAGVTQFPSHSVIEKGQTVTLRCDPISGHDNLYWYRRVMGKEIKFLLHFVKESKQDESGMPNNRFLAERTGGTYSTLKVQPAELEDSGVYFCASSQRAGFTGELFFGEGSRLTVL.